The rows below give T cell receptor beta chains drawn from one sample of a study of CD8+CD57+ T cells in acquired aplastic anemia. TCRdb fed the reads into MiXCR, producing one record per CDR3 protein. The table lists hundreds of thousands of distinct CDR3 sequences, 65% to 75% of them singletons. Sequenced sample: sorted CD4+, CD8+, or CD8+CD57+ T cells (not recorded which) from PBMCs. These receptors were obtained from a human donor in good health, serving as a control. Each CDR3 is given with its conserved first and last residue. The D gene is left open where the match is weak. Only part of the rows carry a size: once, few, many, or a class if the clone is expanded.

J,D,V,size,CDR3,DNA
TRBJ2-5,TRBD2,TRBV29-1,-,CSVRGGRGTQYF,TGCAGCGTTCGGGGGGGCAGGGGGACCCAGTACTTC
TRBJ1-1,-,TRBV29-1,many,CSVSPELRQRNTEAFF,TGCAGCGTTTCACCAGAGCTGCGACAAAGGAACACTGAAGCTTTCTTT
TRBJ1-2,-,TRBV5-1,many,CASSLAGHYTF,TGCGCCAGCAGCTTGGCTGGGCACTACACCTTC
TRBJ2-2,-,TRBV5-4,-,CASSFKVNTGELFF,TGTGCCAGCAGCTTCAAGGTGAACACCGGGGAGCTGTTTTTT
TRBJ1-6,-,TRBV2,-,CASNRQSGASSNSPLHF,TGTGCCAGCAACCGACAGTCCGGGGCGAGTAGTAATTCACCCCTCCACTTT
TRBJ2-1,TRBD2,TRBV5-6,many,CASSWDEGLAGPQFF,TGTGCCAGCAGCTGGGATGAGGGACTAGCGGGCCCGCAGTTCTTC
TRBJ2-3,TRBD2,TRBV19,many,CASSPRLAVSTDTQYF,TGTGCCAGTAGTCCTAGACTAGCGGTTAGCACAGATACGCAGTATTTT
TRBJ1-2,-,TRBV20-1,once,CSARGHREDGYTF,TGCAGTGCTAGAGGTCACAGGGAGGATGGCTACACCTTC
TRBJ1-4,-,TRBV9,-,CASSLYAGEDLFF,TGTGCCAGCAGCTTATACGCGGGTGAAGATCTGTTTTTT
TRBJ2-3,-,TRBV2,-,CASSEATTTDAQYF,TGTGCCAGCAGTGAAGCGACGACCACAGATGCGCAGTATTTT
TRBJ2-7,-,TRBV7-2,-,CASSFLGGSYEQYF,TGTGCCAGCAGCTTTCTAGGGGGGTCCTACGAGCAGTACTTC
TRBJ2-7,-,TRBV6-2/TRBV6-3,-,CASKGVGSYEQYF,TGTGCCAGCAAAGGGGTGGGCAGCTACGAGCAGTACTTC
TRBJ1-2,-,TRBV10-3,few,CAISEPGGGYGYTF,TGTGCCATCAGTGAACCAGGAGGGGGCTATGGCTACACCTTC
TRBJ2-5,TRBD2,TRBV19,few,CASNELAGETQHF,TGTGCCAGTAACGAACTAGCGGGAGAGACCCAACACTTC
TRBJ2-3,TRBD1,TRBV5-6,-,CASSVGTATDTQYF,TGTGCCAGCAGCGTGGGGACAGCGACAGATACGCAGTATTTT
TRBJ1-1,-,TRBV12-3/TRBV12-4,many,CASSFKRTGEAFF,TGTGCCAGCAGTTTTAAGCGAACGGGTGAAGCTTTCTTT
TRBJ1-2,-,TRBV4-3,many,CASSQDYGNYGYTF,TGCGCCAGCAGCCAAGATTATGGGAACTATGGCTACACCTTC
TRBJ2-3,TRBD2,TRBV12-3/TRBV12-4,-,CASSQRLAGGPSVTDTQYF,TGTGCCAGCAGTCAAAGACTAGCGGGGGGTCCTTCGGTCACAGATACGCAGTATTTT
TRBJ1-2,TRBD1,TRBV2,-,CASSTQGTGSYGYTF,TGTGCCAGCAGTACACAGGGGACAGGTAGCTATGGCTACACCTTC
TRBJ1-6,-,TRBV20-1,-,CSARIRQALNSPLHF,TGCAGTGCTAGGATCCGGCAGGCGCTTAATTCACCCCTCCACTTT
TRBJ2-7,-,TRBV5-4,-,CASSLESKQYF,TGTGCCAGCAGCTTGGAGTCCAAGCAGTACTTC
TRBJ1-4,-,TRBV4-3,-,CASSFIGGTNEKLFF,TGCGCCAGCAGTTTTATTGGGGGTACTAATGAAAAACTGTTTTTT
TRBJ1-2,-,TRBV19,-,CASSASPGADGYTF,TGTGCCAGTAGCGCTTCACCCGGCGCAGATGGCTACACCTTC
TRBJ1-1,-,TRBV7-3,-,CASSPGTAATEAFF,TGTGCCAGCAGCCCAGGGACGGCGGCCACTGAAGCTTTCTTT
TRBJ2-7,-,TRBV19,-,CASSTSSGGQYEQYF,TGTGCCAGTAGTACTTCCAGCGGGGGACAGTACGAGCAGTACTTC
TRBJ2-1,-,TRBV7-7,many,CASSAGGAGTYNEQFF,TGTGCCAGCAGCGCGGGTGGGGCGGGAACATACAATGAGCAGTTCTTC
TRBJ1-1,-,TRBV20-1,many,CSARKGGVTEAFF,TGCAGTGCTAGAAAGGGGGGGGTCACTGAAGCTTTCTTT
TRBJ1-6,-,TRBV5-4,-,CASPARVAGGLHF,TGTGCCAGCCCGGCCCGGGTAGCGGGGGGCCTCCACTTT
TRBJ1-6,-,TRBV5-6,-,CASSVDPGRSPLHF,TGTGCCAGCAGCGTAGACCCAGGGCGTTCACCCCTCCACTTT
TRBJ1-2,-,TRBV7-8,-,CASIEGPNYNEQF,TGTGCCAGCATAGAGGGGCCGAACTACAATGAGCAGTTC
TRBJ1-2,-,TRBV9,-,CASSVPATNEKLF,TGTGCCAGCAGCGTCCCGGCAACTAATGAAAAACTGTTC
TRBJ1-6,TRBD1,TRBV28,-,CASTLQGRNSPLHF,TGTGCCAGCACCTTACAGGGGCGGAATTCACCCCTCCACTTT
TRBJ1-1,-,TRBV25-1,many,CASTEEATAFF,TGTGCCAGCACCGAGGAGGCGACGGCTTTCTTT
TRBJ1-5,-,TRBV9,few,CARATGGRETQYF,TGTGCTAGAGCAACGGGGGGGAGAGAGACCCAGTACTTT
TRBJ2-5,TRBD2,TRBV5-5,-,CASSLRGGQETQYF,TGTGCCAGCAGCTTGCGCGGGGGGCAAGAGACCCAGTACTTC
TRBJ2-2,-,TRBV7-8,-,CASSVEQGGGYTLFF,TGTGCCAGCAGCGTAGAACAGGGTGGAGGCTACACCCTGTTTTTT
TRBJ1-6,TRBD1,TRBV25-1,few,CASRRQGGSPLHF,TGTGCCAGCAGACGACAGGGTGGTTCACCCCTCCACTTT
TRBJ2-1,-,TRBV10-3,-,CAISATRNSEQFF,TGTGCCATCAGCGCAACGCGCAACAGTGAGCAGTTCTTC
TRBJ2-3,TRBD1,TRBV5-1,many,CASSPRQGADTQYF,TGCGCCAGCAGCCCTAGACAGGGCGCAGATACGCAGTATTTT
TRBJ2-5,-,TRBV3-1,-,CASSQERGVGIQYF,TGTGCCAGCAGCCAAGAACGCGGGGTGGGGATCCAGTACTTC
TRBJ1-3,-,TRBV12-3/TRBV12-4,once,CASSLNREAYSGNTIYF,TGTGCCAGCAGCTTGAACAGGGAGGCCTACTCTGGAAACACCATATATTTT
TRBJ2-7,-,TRBV10-3,-,CAIRESGVGYEQYF,TGTGCCATCAGAGAAAGTGGGGTCGGCTACGAGCAGTACTTC
TRBJ2-5,-,TRBV25-1,-,CASSEGRRGTQYF,TGTGCCAGCAGTGAGGGCCGACGGGGGACCCAGTACTTC
TRBJ1-1,-,TRBV11-3,many,CASSLDKRLMNTEAFF,TGTGCCAGCAGCTTAGATAAGAGACTAATGAACACTGAAGCTTTCTTT
TRBJ2-3,TRBD1,TRBV30,many,CAWSVKGASTDTQYF,TGTGCCTGGAGTGTAAAGGGGGCAAGCACAGATACGCAGTATTTT
TRBJ2-7,TRBD1,TRBV7-2,once,CASNLGGQAYHEQYF,TGTGCCAGCAACTTAGGGGGACAGGCGTACCACGAGCAGTACTTC